This is a list of T cell receptor beta chains from one sample in a study of vaccination and CD4 T cells after COVID-19. TCRdb re-derived calls from the PCR reads in MiXCR, one entry per CDR3 protein. The table lists around 13,000 distinct CDR3 sequences, roughly 30% of them singletons. No antigen has been identified for these receptors. The sample in question was CD4+ T cells from blood, cultured in vitro, obtained after SARS-CoV-2 vaccination. These receptors all stem from a human donor who had recovered from COVID-19. Both conserved end residues are part of each CDR3. A D gene is named only where the DNA matches it firmly. Size tells how often a clone was seen (once, few, many) or the class of an expanded clone, and some rows leave it out.

J gene | D gene | clone size | V gene | CDR3 protein | CDR3 DNA
TRBJ2-5 | TRBD2 | - | TRBV7-3 | CASSSGGGETQYF | TGTGCCAGCAGCTCGGGAGGAGGGGAGACCCAGTACTTC
TRBJ2-7 | - | few | TRBV28 | CASSANPYEQYF | TGTGCCAGCAGTGCAAATCCTTACGAGCAGTACTTC
TRBJ2-7 | - | - | TRBV7-9 | CASSLGRGQYF | TGTGCCAGCAGCTTAGGACGTGGGCAGTACTTC
TRBJ2-1 | - | - | TRBV15 | CATSPRELRGEQFF | TGTGCCACCAGCCCACGGGAGTTGAGGGGTGAGCAGTTCTTC
TRBJ2-7 | - | - | TRBV7-2 | CASSFSETYEQYF | TGTGCCAGCAGCTTTTCGGAAACCTACGAGCAGTACTTC
TRBJ2-1 | TRBD2 | - | TRBV6-2/TRBV6-3 | CASRAPGLVAYNEQFF | TGTGCCAGCAGAGCACCGGGACTAGTGGCCTACAATGAGCAGTTCTTC
TRBJ1-3 | - | - | TRBV4-2 | CASSPPSSGNTIYF | TGTGCCAGCAGCCCACCCTCCTCTGGAAACACCATATATTTT
TRBJ2-1 | - | - | TRBV20-1 | CSARDLIKSASLSSEQFF | TGCAGTGCTAGAGACCTCATTAAGAGCGCTTCCCTTAGCAGTGAGCAGTTCTTC
TRBJ2-1 | TRBD1 | - | TRBV4-2 | CASSQGLVTGGNEQFF | TGTGCCAGCAGCCAAGGGCTTGTTACAGGGGGCAATGAGCAGTTCTTC
TRBJ2-1 | TRBD2 | - | TRBV6-2/TRBV6-3 | CASSNILSGDEQFF | TGTGCCAGCAGCAACATTCTTAGCGGGGATGAGCAGTTCTTC
TRBJ1-5 | - | few | TRBV6-5 | CASSYRQGNQPQHF | TGTGCCAGCAGTTACCGGCAGGGCAATCAGCCCCAGCATTTT
TRBJ2-3 | TRBD2 | - | TRBV20-1 | CSAPGGWRSTDTQYF | TGCAGTGCTCCGGGGGGATGGCGTAGCACAGATACGCAGTATTTT
TRBJ1-5 | - | few | TRBV11-1 | CASSSGGEPQHF | TGTGCCAGCAGCTCTGGGGGGGAGCCCCAGCATTTT
TRBJ2-7 | TRBD2 | few | TRBV6-5 | CASSYSLAGGKIRYEQYF | TGTGCCAGCAGTTACTCGCTAGCGGGAGGGAAGATTAGATACGAGCAGTACTTC
TRBJ1-2 | - | few | TRBV7-3 | CASSLTPTRGLADGYTF | TGTGCCAGCAGCTTGACCCCAACTCGGGGGTTGGCAGATGGCTACACCTTC
TRBJ2-5 | - | few | TRBV20-1 | CSARRAGQETQYF | TGCAGTGCGCGGCGGGCGGGACAAGAGACCCAGTACTTC
TRBJ2-7 | TRBD2 | - | TRBV6-5 | CASSYGGGPYEQYF | TGTGCCAGCAGTTACGGGGGAGGGCCTTACGAGCAGTACTTC